The 7 T cell receptor beta chains listed next were all sequenced from one sample in a study of early T cells in non-severe SARS-CoV-2 infection. From the 5' RACE reads, TCRdb called clonotypes with MiXCR, one entry per CDR3 protein. The table has fewer than 35,000 distinct CDR3 sequences, roughly 5% seen once. Sequencing was performed on whole blood. These receptors were taken from an adult who was a healthcare worker with PCR-confirmed SARS-CoV-2 infection or an uninfected control (not recorded which).

This clonotype was counted only a few times. The genes are TRBV29-1 and TRBJ2-5, with D tentatively TRBD2 (6 bases). The germline CDR1 and CDR2 sequences are SQVTM and ANQGSEA. Trimming left V 8 bases short and J 8 bases short, with 18 bases between. This CDR3 contains 12 residues. This CDR3 is CSHFAVEGTQYF. The CDR3 region has the DNA TGCAGCCACTTTGCGGTGGAGGGAACCCAGTACTTC.

This clonotype was counted at least ten times. A read error may produce the germline difference seen at one junction end. The rearrangement joins TRBV24-1 to TRBJ2-1, with 7 bases identical to TRBD2. Germline CDR1 is KGHDR and CDR2 is SFDVKD. This CDR3 spans 12 amino acids. Here the CDR3 DNA reads TGTGCCACCAGCCCTTCCCCCGGGACTACCGTCTTC. Translating gives CATSPSPGTTVF.

This clonotype appeared many times. The junction departs from the called germline gene at one end, perhaps through a read error. This rearrangement joins TRBV5-4 to TRBJ2-6; possibly TRBD2 for D (6 bases). The CDR3 runs to 15 residues. Germline V gives CDR1 SGHNT, CDR2 YYREEE (reference sequence). CDR3 bases: TGTGCCAGCAGCTCCAGGGACTCTGGGGCCAACGTCCTGATTTTC. It yields the protein CASSSRDSGANVLIF. The full variable domain, its missing parts supplied by reference TRBV5-4 and TRBJ2-6, is ETGVTQSPTHLIKTRGQQVTLRCSSQSGHNTVSWYQQALGQGPQFIFQYYREEENGRGNFPPRFSGLQFPNYSSELNVNALELDDSALYLCASSSRDSGANVLIFGAGSRLTVL.

This clonotype was recorded at least ten times. The CDR3 DNA follows: TGCAGTGCTAGAGATCCCACACAGGCGGTGAATGAAAAACTGTTTTTT. Amino acid sequence: CSARDPTQAVNEKLFF. The J gene is TRBJ1-4, the V gene TRBV20-1, with D possibly being TRBD1 (5 bases). This CDR3 has 16 residues. Between the trimmed V and J ends, which lost 0 bases and 5 bases, there was a span of 16 bases. CDR1 and CDR2 from the germline V gene are DFQATT and SNEGSKA (reference sequence).

There are many counts of this clonotype. The chain recombines TRBV12-3 or TRBV12-4 with TRBJ1-5, with TRBD1 identical over 7 bases. This CDR3 comprises 13 residues. The V and J ends lost 6 bases and 6 bases, in that order; junction bases with no gene match: 5. CDR3 protein: CASSQGQIQPQHF. The CDR3 region has the DNA TGTGCCAGCAGCCAGGGACAGATTCAGCCCCAGCATTTT.

This clonotype was detected ten times or more. The J gene is TRBJ2-7, the V gene TRBV2, with a tentative D call TRBD1 (6 bases). CDR3 length equals 16 residues. Trimming pared 3 bases from V and 6 bases from J, leaving 21 bases between. CDR1 is SNHLY and CDR2 is FYNNEI in the germline V gene. CDR3 bases: TGTGCCAGCAGTGACTGGCCAAGTACAGGGAGCGGCGAGCAGTACTTC. It encodes CASSDWPSTGSGEQYF.

The sample holds a few counts of this clonotype. The chain has TRBV12-3 or TRBV12-4 and TRBJ2-2, with TRBD1 matching over 9 bases. Losses at the gene ends were 8 bases for V and 4 bases for J; bases not matched to a gene: 2. This CDR3 has 13 amino acids. Here the CDR3 reads CASGGQGTGELFF. The CDR3, as DNA: TGTGCCAGCGGGGGACAGGGCACCGGGGAGCTGTTTTTT.